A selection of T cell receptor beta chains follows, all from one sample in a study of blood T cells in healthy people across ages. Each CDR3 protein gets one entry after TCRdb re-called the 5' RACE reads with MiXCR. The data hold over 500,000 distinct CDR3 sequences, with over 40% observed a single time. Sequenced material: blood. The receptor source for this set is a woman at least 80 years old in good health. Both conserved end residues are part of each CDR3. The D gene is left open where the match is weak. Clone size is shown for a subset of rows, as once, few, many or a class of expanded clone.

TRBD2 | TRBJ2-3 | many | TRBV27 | TGTGCCAGCAGTCTCTTAGCGGGTGCGGATACGCAGTATTTT | CASSLLAGADTQYF
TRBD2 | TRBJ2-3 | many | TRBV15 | TGTGCCACCTGCGGGGGAGCGGGGTACACAGATACGCAGTATTTT | CATCGGAGYTDTQYF
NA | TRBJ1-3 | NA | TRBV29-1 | TGCAGCGTTGATTGGACGAACGACTCTGGAAACACCATATATTTT | CSVDWTNDSGNTIYF
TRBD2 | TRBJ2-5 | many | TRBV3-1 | TGTGCCAGCAGCCAAGGTCTAGCGGGACTAGAGACCCAGTACTTC | CASSQGLAGLETQYF
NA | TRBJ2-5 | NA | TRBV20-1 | TGCAGTGCTAGAGATCATAGAACTGCCACCAATGAGCAGTACTTC | CSARDHRTATNEQYF
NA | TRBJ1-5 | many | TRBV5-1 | TGCGCCAGCAGCTTGGAAGTAGATCAGCCCCAGCATTTT | CASSLEVDQPQHF
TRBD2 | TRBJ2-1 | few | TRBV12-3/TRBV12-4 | TGTGCCAGCAGTGTTCTTCCGGGTAGCGGGAGTTTCATAGATGAGCAGTTCTTC | CASSVLPGSGSFIDEQFF
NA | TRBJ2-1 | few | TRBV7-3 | TGTGCCAGCAGCTTTGGCCGGGAGAGCTCCTACAATGAGCAGTTCTTC | CASSFGRESSYNEQFF
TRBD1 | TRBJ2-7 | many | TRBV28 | TGTGCCAGCAGTTTTCCCCTAGACAGGGCCGAGCAGTACTTC | CASSFPLDRAEQYF
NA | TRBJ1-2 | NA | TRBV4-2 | TGTGCCAGCAGCCAAGAAGGGTCCTATGGCTACACCTTC | CASSQEGSYGYTF
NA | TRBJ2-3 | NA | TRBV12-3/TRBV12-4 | TGTGCCAGCAAATACCTGGCAGTCCTCAGCACAGATACGCAGTATTTT | CASKYLAVLSTDTQYF
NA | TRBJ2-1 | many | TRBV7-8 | TGTGCCAGCAGCTTATCCGGGGACTCCTACAATGAGCAGTTCTTC | CASSLSGDSYNEQFF
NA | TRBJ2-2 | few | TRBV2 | TGTGCCAGCAGTTCCTTTGGGGAGCTGTTTTTT | CASSSFGELFF
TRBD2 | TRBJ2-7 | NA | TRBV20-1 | TGCAGTGCTAGTGTAGCGGGTAGCTCCTACGAGCAGTACTTC | CSASVAGSSYEQYF
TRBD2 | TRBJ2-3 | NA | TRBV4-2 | TGTGCCAGCAGCCCGCAAGGGGAGGGAGCAGGCACAGATACGCAGTATTTT | CASSPQGEGAGTDTQYF
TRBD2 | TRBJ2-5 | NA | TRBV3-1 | TGTGCCAGCAGCCCAGATGGGACTAGCGGGTACCAGCAGTACTTC | CASSPDGTSGYQQYF
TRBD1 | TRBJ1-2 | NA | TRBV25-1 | TGTGCCAGCAGTTCTAACAGGGGAGGCTATGGCTACACCTTC | CASSSNRGGYGYTF
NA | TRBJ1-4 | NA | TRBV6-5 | TGTGCCAGCAGTTACACGGTGGAGGAAAAACTGTTTTTT | CASSYTVEEKLFF
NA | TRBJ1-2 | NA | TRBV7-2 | TGTGCCAGCAGCTTAGCTGAGGGTATAGGGTACACCTTC | CASSLAEGIGYTF
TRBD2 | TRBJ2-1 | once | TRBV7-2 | TGTGCCAGCAGCCTCCAAGCGGGAGCCAATGAGCAGTTCTTC | CASSLQAGANEQFF
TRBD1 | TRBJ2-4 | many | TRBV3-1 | TGTGCCAGCAGCCAGGGACAGGGAAACATTCAGTACTTC | CASSQGQGNIQYF
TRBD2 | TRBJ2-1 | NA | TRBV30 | TGTGCCTGGAGTCTCCTAGCGGGGGGGTCCAATGAGCAGTTCTTC | CAWSLLAGGSNEQFF
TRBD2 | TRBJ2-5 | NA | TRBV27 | TGTGCCACCAGTCGTGGGGCTAGCGGGACTGAGACCCAGTACTTC | CATSRGASGTETQYF
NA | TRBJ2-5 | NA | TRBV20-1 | TGCAGTGCTAGAGCGGGCTACCCACCAAAGACCCAGTACTTC | CSARAGYPPKTQYF
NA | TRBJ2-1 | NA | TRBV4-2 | TGTGCCAGCAGCCAATTGATAAACTCCTACAATGAGCAGTTCTTC | CASSQLINSYNEQFF
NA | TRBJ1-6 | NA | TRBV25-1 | TGTGCCAGCAGGGGGTTTGGAACCTATAATTCACCCCTCCACTTT | CASRGFGTYNSPLHF